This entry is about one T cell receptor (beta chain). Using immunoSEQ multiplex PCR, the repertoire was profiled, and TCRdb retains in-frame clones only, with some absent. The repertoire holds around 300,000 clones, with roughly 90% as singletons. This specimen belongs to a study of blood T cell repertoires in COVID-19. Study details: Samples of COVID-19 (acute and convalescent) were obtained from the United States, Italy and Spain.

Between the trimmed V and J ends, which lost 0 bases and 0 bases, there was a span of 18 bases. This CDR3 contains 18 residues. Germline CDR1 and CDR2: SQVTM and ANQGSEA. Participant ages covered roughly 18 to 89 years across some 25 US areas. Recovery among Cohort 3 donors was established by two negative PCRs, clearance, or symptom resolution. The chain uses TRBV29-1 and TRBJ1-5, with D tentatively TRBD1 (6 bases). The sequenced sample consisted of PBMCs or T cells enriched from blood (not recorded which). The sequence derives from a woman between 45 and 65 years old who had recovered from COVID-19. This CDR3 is CSVEDRARTVLSNQPQHF. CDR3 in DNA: TGCAGCGTTGAAGATCGGGCCCGGACAGTTCTTAGCAATCAGCCCCAGCATTTT.